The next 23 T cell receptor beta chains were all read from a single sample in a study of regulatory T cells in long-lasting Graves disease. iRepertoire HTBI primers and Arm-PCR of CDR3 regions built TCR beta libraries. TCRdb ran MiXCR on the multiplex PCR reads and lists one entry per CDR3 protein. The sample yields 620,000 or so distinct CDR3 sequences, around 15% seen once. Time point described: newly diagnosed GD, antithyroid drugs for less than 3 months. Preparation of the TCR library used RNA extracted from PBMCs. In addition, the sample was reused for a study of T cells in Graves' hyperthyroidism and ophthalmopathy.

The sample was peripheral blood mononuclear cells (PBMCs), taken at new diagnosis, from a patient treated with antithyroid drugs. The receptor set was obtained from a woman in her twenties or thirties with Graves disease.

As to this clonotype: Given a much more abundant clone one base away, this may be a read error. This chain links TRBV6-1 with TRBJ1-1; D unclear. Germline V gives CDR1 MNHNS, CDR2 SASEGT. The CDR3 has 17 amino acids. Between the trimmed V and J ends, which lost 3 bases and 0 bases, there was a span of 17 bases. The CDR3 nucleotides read TGTGCCAGCAGTGAGCCGGCGGGCAGCCCCATGAACACTGAAGCTTTCTTT. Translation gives CASSEPAGSPMNTEAFF.

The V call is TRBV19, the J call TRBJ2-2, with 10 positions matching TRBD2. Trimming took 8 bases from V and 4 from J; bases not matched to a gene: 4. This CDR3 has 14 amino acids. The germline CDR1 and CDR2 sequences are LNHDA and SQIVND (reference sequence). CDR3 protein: CASAAGGSTGELFF. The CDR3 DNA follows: TGTGCCAGTGCAGCGGGAGGGAGCACCGGGGAGCTGTTTTTT. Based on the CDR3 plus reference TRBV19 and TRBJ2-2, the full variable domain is DGGITQSPKYLFRKEGQNVTLSCEQNLNHDAMYWYRQDPGQGLRLIYYSQIVNDFQKGDIAEGYSVSREKKESFPLTVTSAQKNPTAFYLCASAAGGSTGELFFGEGSRLTVL.

The DNA of the CDR3 is TGTGCCAGCAGCCACCGGGACAACACAGATACGCAGTATTTT. It specifies CASSHRDNTDTQYF. The V call is TRBV9, the J call TRBJ2-3; D is possibly TRBD1 (6 bases). From germline, CDR1 is SGDLS and CDR2 YYNGEE. The length of the CDR3 is 14 residues. V dropped 4 bases and J dropped 2 bases, with 11 bases sitting between them. Based on the CDR3 plus reference TRBV9 and TRBJ2-3, the full variable domain is DSGVTQTPKHLITATGQRVTLRCSPRSGDLSVYWYQQSLDQGLQFLIQYYNGEERAKGNILERFSAQQFPDLHSELNLSSLELGDSALYFCASSHRDNTDTQYFGPGTRLTVL.

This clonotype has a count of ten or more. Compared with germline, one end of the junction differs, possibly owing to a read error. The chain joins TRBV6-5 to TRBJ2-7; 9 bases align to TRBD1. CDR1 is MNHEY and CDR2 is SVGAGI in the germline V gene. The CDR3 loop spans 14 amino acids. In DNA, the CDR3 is TGTGCCAGCAGCTACTACAGGGGGCGACTCGAGCAGTACTTC. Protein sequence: CASSYYRGRLEQYF.

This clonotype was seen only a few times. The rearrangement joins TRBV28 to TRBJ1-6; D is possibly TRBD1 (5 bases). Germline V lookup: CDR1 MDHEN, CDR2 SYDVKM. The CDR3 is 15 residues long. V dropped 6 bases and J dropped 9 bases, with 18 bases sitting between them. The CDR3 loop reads CASSLAGQEISPLHF. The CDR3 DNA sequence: TGTGCCAGCAGCCTCGCAGGGCAGGAGATTTCACCCCTCCACTTT.

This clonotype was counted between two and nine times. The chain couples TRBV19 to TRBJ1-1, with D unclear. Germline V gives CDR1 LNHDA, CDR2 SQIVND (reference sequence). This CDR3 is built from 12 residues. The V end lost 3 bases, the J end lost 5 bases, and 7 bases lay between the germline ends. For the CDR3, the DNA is TGTGCCAGTAGTATCCCCAAGACTGAAGCTTTCTTT. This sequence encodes CASSIPKTEAFF.

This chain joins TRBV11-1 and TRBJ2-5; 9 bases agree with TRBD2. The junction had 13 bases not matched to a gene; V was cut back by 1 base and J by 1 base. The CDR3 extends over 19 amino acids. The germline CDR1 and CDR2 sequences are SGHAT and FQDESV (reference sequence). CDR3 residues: CASSLGSGSTPIIQETQYF. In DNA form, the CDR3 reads TGTGCCAGCAGCTTAGGTAGCGGGAGTACCCCAATCATCCAAGAGACCCAGTACTTC. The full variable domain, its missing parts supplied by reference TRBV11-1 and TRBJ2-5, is EAEVAQSPRYKITEKSQAVAFWCDPISGHATLYWYRQILGQGPELLVQFQDESVVDDSQLPKDRFSAERLKGVDSTLKIQPAELGDSAMYLCASSLGSGSTPIIQETQYFGPGTRLLVL.

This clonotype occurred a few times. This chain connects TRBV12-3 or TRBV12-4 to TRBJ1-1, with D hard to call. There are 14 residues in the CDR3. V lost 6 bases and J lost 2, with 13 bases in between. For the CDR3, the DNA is TGTGCCAGCAGCCAAATGACTCGAAACACTGAAGCTTTCTTT. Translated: CASSQMTRNTEAFF.

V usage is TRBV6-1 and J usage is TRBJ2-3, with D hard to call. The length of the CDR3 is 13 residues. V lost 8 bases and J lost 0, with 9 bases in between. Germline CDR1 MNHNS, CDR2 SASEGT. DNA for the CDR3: TGTGCCAGCCTTACATTCAGCACAGATACGCAGTATTTT. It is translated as CASLTFSTDTQYF.

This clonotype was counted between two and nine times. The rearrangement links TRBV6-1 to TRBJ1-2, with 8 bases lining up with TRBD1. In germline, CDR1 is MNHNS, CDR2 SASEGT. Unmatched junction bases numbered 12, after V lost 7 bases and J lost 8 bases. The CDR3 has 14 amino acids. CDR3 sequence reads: CASTTGTGLGGYTF. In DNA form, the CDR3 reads TGTGCCAGCACCACGGGGACAGGCCTCGGGGGCTACACCTTC.

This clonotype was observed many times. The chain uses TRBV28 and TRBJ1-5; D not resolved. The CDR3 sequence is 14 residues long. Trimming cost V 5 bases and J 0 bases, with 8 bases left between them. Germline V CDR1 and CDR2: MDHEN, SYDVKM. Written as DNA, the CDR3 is TGTGCCAGCAGTATAAGCCTTAGCAATCAGCCCCAGCATTTT. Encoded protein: CASSISLSNQPQHF. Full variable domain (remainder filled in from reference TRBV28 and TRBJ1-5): DVKVTQSSRYLVKRTGEKVFLECVQDMDHENMFWYRQDPGLGLRLIYFSYDVKMKEKGDIPEGYSVSREKKERFSLILESASTNQTSMYLCASSISLSNQPQHFGDGTRLSIL.

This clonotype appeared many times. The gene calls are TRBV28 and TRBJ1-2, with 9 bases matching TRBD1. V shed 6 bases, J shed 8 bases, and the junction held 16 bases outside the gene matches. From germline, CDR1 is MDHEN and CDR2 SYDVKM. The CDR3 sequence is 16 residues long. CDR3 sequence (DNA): TGTGCCAGCAGCCTTTCGACAGGGGGAGTTCGGGGAGGCTACACCTTC. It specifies CASSLSTGGVRGGYTF.

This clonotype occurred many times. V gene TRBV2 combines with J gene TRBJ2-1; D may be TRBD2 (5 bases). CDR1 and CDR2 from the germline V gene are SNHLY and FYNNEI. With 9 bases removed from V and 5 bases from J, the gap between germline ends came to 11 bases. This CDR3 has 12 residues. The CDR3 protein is CASLRVNNEQFF. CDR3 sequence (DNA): TGTGCCAGTTTGAGGGTTAACAATGAGCAGTTCTTC. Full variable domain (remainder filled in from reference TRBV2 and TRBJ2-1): EPEVTQTPSHQVTQMGQEVILRCVPISNHLYFYWYRQILGQKVEFLVSFYNNEISEKSEIFDDQFSVERPDGSNFTLKIRSTKLEDSAMYFCASLRVNNEQFFGPGTRLTVL.

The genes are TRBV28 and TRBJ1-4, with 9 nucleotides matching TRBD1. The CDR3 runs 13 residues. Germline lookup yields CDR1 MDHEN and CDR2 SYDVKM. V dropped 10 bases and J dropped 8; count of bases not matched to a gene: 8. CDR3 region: CATRGTGKEKLFF. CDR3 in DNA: TGTGCCACTAGAGGGACAGGGAAAGAAAAACTGTTTTTT.

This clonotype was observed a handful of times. The CDR3 loop reads CASSNDSYYGYTF. CDR3 sequence (DNA): TGTGCCAGCAGTAACGACAGCTACTATGGCTACACCTTC. This sequence joins TRBV6-2 or TRBV6-3 and TRBJ1-2; D might be TRBD1 (5 bases). Trimming shortened V by 5 bases and J by 3 bases, and 10 bases separated the two germline ends. CDR3 length equals 13 residues. Germline-derived CDR1 and CDR2 are MNHEY and SVGEGT.

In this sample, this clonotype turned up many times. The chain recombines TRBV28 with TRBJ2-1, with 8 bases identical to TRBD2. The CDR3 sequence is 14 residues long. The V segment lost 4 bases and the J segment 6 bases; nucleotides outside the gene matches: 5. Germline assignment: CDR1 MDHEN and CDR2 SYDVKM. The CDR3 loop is CASSSGTRPNEQFF. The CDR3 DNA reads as TGTGCCAGCAGTTCAGGGACTAGACCCAATGAGCAGTTCTTC.

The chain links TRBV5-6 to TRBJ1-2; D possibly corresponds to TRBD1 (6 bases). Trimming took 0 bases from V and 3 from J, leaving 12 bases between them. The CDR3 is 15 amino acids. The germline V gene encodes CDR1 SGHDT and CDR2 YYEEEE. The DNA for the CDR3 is TGTGCCAGCAGCTTGGGGAGGGGGGGCCACTATGGCTACACCTTC. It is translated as CASSLGRGGHYGYTF.

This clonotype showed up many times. CDR3 sequence: CASSDKNTEAFF. The DNA for the CDR3 is TGTGCCAGCAGTGACAAGAACACTGAAGCTTTCTTT. The rearrangement links TRBV28 to TRBJ1-1; no clear D gene. Germline assignment: CDR1 MDHEN and CDR2 SYDVKM. V was pared by 5 bases and J by 1 base, with 5 bases between. The CDR3 is made up of 12 amino acids.

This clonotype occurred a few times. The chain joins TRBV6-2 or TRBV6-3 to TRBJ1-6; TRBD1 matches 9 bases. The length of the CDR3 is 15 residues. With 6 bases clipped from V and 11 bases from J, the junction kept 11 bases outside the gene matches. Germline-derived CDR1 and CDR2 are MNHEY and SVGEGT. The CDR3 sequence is CASSLEGTGLTPLHF. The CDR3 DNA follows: TGTGCCAGCAGCCTAGAAGGGACAGGGTTAACACCCCTCCACTTT.

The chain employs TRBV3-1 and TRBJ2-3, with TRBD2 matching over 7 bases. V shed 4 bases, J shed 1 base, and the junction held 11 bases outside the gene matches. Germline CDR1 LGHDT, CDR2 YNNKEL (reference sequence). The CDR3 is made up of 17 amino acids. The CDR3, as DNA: TGTGCCAGCAGCCCTCGAACTAACGCGGGAGGCACAGATACGCAGTATTTT. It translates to CASSPRTNAGGTDTQYF.

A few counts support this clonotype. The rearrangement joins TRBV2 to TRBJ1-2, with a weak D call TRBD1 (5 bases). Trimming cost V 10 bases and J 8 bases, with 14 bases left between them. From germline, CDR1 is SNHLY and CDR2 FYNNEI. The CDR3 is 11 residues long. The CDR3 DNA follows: TGTGCCACCAGGGAAAGTAGGGGCTACACCTTC. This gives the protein CATRESRGYTF. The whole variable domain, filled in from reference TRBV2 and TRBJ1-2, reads EPEVTQTPSHQVTQMGQEVILRCVPISNHLYFYWYRQILGQKVEFLVSFYNNEISEKSEIFDDQFSVERPDGSNFTLKIRSTKLEDSAMYFCATRESRGYTFGSGTRLTVV.

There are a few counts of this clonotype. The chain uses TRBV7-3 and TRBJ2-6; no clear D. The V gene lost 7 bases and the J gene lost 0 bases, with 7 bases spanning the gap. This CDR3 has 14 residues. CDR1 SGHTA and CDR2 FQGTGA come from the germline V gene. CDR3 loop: CASTTGSGANVLTF. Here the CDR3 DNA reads TGTGCCAGCACCACCGGCTCTGGGGCCAACGTCCTGACTTTC.

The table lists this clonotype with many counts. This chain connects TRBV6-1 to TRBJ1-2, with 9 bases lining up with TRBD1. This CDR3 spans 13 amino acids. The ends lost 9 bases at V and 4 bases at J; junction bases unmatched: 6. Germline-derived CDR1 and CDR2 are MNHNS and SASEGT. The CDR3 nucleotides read TGTGCCAGTAGACAGGGGGAGAGCTATGGCTACACCTTC. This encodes CASRQGESYGYTF.